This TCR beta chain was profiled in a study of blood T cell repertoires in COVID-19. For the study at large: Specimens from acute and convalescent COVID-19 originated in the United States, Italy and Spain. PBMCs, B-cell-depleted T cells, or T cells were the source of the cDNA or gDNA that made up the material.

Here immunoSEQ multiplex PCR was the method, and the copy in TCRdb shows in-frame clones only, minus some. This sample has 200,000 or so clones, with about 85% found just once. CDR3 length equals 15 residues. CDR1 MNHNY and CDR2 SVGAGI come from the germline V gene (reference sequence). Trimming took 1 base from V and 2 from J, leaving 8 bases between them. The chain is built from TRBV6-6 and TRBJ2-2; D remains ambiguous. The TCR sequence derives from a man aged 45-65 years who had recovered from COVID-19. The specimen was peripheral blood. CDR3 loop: CASSYLQPNTGELFF. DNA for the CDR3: TGTGCCAGCAGTTACTTACAACCCAACACCGGGGAGCTGTTTTTT.